The 27 T cell receptor beta chains in this list originate from one sample, sequenced in a study of blood T cell repertoires in COVID-19. The protocol was immunoSEQ multiplex PCR, while the TCRdb copy is restricted to in-frame clones and leaves out a portion. The sample records over 85,000 clones, approximately 89% being singletons. The sample consisted of peripheral blood. The receptor set was obtained from a human donor with active COVID-19. The donor label of this sample is uncertain.

V is TRBV5-6 and J is TRBJ1-3, with no clear D. From germline, CDR1 is SGHDT and CDR2 YYEEEE. The CDR3 extends over 15 amino acids. V gave up 4 bases and J gave up 0 bases, with 11 bases separating them. The CDR3 sequence is CASSLGVGSGNTIYF. The DNA for the CDR3 is TGTGCCAGCAGCCTCGGGGTCGGCTCTGGAAACACCATATATTTT.

This chain uses TRBV18 with TRBJ2-3, with 11 bases identical to TRBD2. V lost 3 bases and J lost 0; bases outside the gene matches: 2. The CDR3 spans 16 residues. CDR1 is KGHSH, CDR2 LQKENI, per germline. The CDR3 sequence is CASSPLAGGSTDTQYF. Written as DNA, the CDR3 is TGTGCCAGCTCACCGCTAGCGGGGGGAAGCACAGATACGCAGTATTTT. The whole variable domain, remainder taken from reference TRBV18 and TRBJ2-3, is NAGVMQNPRHLVRRRGQEARLRCSPMKGHSHVYWYRQLPEEGLKFMVYLQKENIIDESGMPKERFSAEFPKEGPSILRIQQVVRGDSAAYFCASSPLAGGSTDTQYFGPGTRLTVL.

V gene TRBV19 combines with J gene TRBJ1-1, with D hard to call. There are 14 residues in the CDR3. With 4 bases removed from V and 5 bases from J, the gap between germline ends came to 14 bases. Per the germline V gene, CDR1 is LNHDA and CDR2 is SQIVND (reference sequence). The chain's CDR3 is CASSRRRDQTEAFF. The DNA for the CDR3 is TGTGCCAGTAGTAGGCGGCGTGACCAAACTGAAGCTTTCTTT.

The chain links TRBV7-2 to TRBJ1-2; 9 bases are a match to TRBD1. Germline V lookup: CDR1 SGHTA, CDR2 FQGNSA. There are 14 residues in the CDR3. Trimming removed 6 bases from V and 2 bases from J; junction bases left unmatched: 4. CDR3 region: CASSRTGGNYGYTF. The CDR3 DNA reads as TGTGCCAGCAGTCGAACAGGGGGCAACTATGGCTACACCTTC.

This chain uses TRBV11-2 with TRBJ2-1, with 9 bases lining up with TRBD2. This CDR3 spans 16 amino acids. Germline CDR1 reads SGHAT; CDR2 reads FQNNGV. Trimming at V came to 4 bases and at J to 9 bases, leaving 13 bases not matched to a gene. CDR3 amino acids: CASSSTRGGTSSEQFF. In DNA form, the CDR3 reads TGTGCCAGCAGCTCGACGCGGGGGGGGACTTCGAGTGAGCAGTTCTTC.

The chain employs TRBV3-1 (or the pseudogene TRBV3-2) and TRBJ2-2; 7 nucleotides agree with TRBD2. CDR1 and CDR2 (germline): LGHDT, YNNKEL (reference sequence). With V trimmed by 1 base and J by 7 bases, 9 bases remained unmatched. This CDR3 spans 16 amino acids. The CDR3, as DNA: TGTGCCAGCAGCCAAGTTAAGAGCGGGGTAGGCGGGGAGCTGTTTTTT. The encoded protein is CASSQVKSGVGGELFF.

V and J are TRBV28 and TRBJ2-4; D perhaps matches TRBD1 (5 bases). CDR3 length equals 16 residues. From germline, CDR1 is MDHEN and CDR2 SYDVKM. The V and J ends lost 6 bases and 0 bases respectively, with 15 bases between them. CDR3 sequence: CASSHRQILAKNIQYF. The CDR3 nucleotides are TGTGCCAGCAGCCACAGACAGATCCTAGCCAAAAACATTCAGTACTTC.

V and J are TRBV5-5 and TRBJ2-5; TRBD2 aligns across 7 bases. J was trimmed by 5 bases and V by 4 bases; bases with no gene match: 2. The germline V gene has CDR1 SGHKS and CDR2 YYEKEE (reference sequence). The CDR3 extends over 12 amino acids. The CDR3 is CASSLSGETQYF. DNA of the CDR3: TGTGCCAGCAGCCTTAGCGGGGAGACCCAGTACTTC.

CDR3 in amino acids: CASSLVGARAGELFF. In nucleotides, the CDR3 is TGTGCCAGCAGCTTGGTGGGGGCGAGGGCCGGGGAGCTGTTTTTT. The V and J genes are TRBV5-6 and TRBJ2-2; D perhaps matches TRBD1 (6 bases). V was shortened by 0 bases and J by 6 bases, with 12 bases between the two germline ends. Per the germline V gene, CDR1 is SGHDT and CDR2 is YYEEEE. The CDR3 length is 15 residues.

The chain couples TRBV6-1 to TRBJ2-1; 9 bases are shared with TRBD2. Trimming cost V 3 bases and J 4 bases; bases outside gene matches: 4. There are 15 residues in the CDR3. CDR1 and CDR2 (germline): MNHNS, SASEGT. This CDR3 reads CASSDPAGGYNEQFF. The CDR3 DNA follows: TGTGCCAGCAGTGACCCGGCGGGGGGGTACAATGAGCAGTTCTTC.

The chain recombines TRBV19 with TRBJ1-1; a possible D gene is TRBD1 (6 bases). From germline, CDR1 is LNHDA and CDR2 SQIVND (reference sequence). Trimming shortened V by 6 bases and J by 6 bases, and 17 bases separated the two germline ends. The CDR3 spans 14 residues. The CDR3 bases are TGTGCCAGTAGCACCTCTTTCTCAGGGGCTGAAGCTTTCTTT. Amino acid sequence: CASSTSFSGAEAFF.

The CDR3 loop reads CASSSTSLQGGLGETQYF. In DNA form, the CDR3 reads TGCGCCAGCAGCTCAACCTCTTTACAGGGTGGCTTGGGGGAGACCCAGTACTTC. The rearrangement links TRBV5-1 to TRBJ2-5; perhaps TRBD1 as D (6 bases). V was trimmed by 3 bases and J by 5 bases, leaving 26 bases between them. CDR1 is SGHRS, CDR2 YFSETQ, per germline. The CDR3 covers 18 residues.

V usage is TRBV4-3 and J usage is TRBJ1-2; no clear D. V lost 1 base, J lost 2 bases, and 5 bases lay in between. This CDR3 region has 13 residues. Per germline, CDR1 LGHNA and CDR2 YSLEER. The CDR3 protein is CASSQGGNYGYTF. DNA for the CDR3: TGCGCCAGCAGCCAAGGCGGAAACTATGGCTACACCTTC.

This sequence joins TRBV7-9 and TRBJ2-5, with 7 bases lining up with TRBD1. Germline loops: CDR1 SEHNR, CDR2 FQNEAQ (reference sequence). There are 15 residues in the CDR3. Trimming at V came to 2 bases and at J to 5 bases, leaving 8 bases not matched to a gene. The CDR3 here is CASSLLGQDKETQYF. The CDR3 nucleotides are TGTGCCAGCAGCTTACTCGGACAGGATAAGGAGACCCAGTACTTC.

This chain joins TRBV6-2 or TRBV6-3 and TRBJ1-4; no clear D gene. Trimming removed 0 bases from V and 4 bases from J, with 9 bases in between. The CDR3 runs 15 residues. Germline loops: CDR1 MNHEY, CDR2 SVGEGT. CDR3 nucleotide sequence: TGTGCCAGCAGTTACTCGCTGGGAGTTAATGAAAAACTGTTTTTT. The encoded protein is CASSYSLGVNEKLFF.

The rearrangement joins TRBV5-1 to TRBJ2-5; TRBD2 aligns across 14 bases. The V gene end was trimmed by 0 bases and the J gene end by 4 bases; junction bases not matched to a gene: 2. Germline-derived CDR1 and CDR2 are SGHRS and YFSETQ. The CDR3 totals 16 residues. CDR3 residues: CASSLGLAGGPETQYF. CDR3 nucleotides: TGCGCCAGCAGCTTGGGACTAGCGGGGGGGCCAGAGACCCAGTACTTC.

The chain is built from TRBV5-6 and TRBJ2-5; 12 bases are a match to TRBD2. The CDR3 sequence is 15 residues long. V shed 1 base and J 5 bases; nucleotides not matched to a gene: 3. The germline V gene encodes CDR1 SGHDT and CDR2 YYEEEE. Here the CDR3 reads CASSLRTSGVETQYF. CDR3 bases: TGTGCCAGCAGCTTGCGGACTAGCGGGGTCGAGACCCAGTACTTC. Supplemented by reference TRBV5-6 and TRBJ2-5, the full variable domain reads DAGVTQSPTHLIKTRGQQVTLRCSPKSGHDTVSWYQQALGQGPQFIFQYYEEEERQRGNFPDRFSGHQFPNYSSELNVNALLLGDSALYLCASSLRTSGVETQYFGPGTRLLVL.

This chain links TRBV5-6 with TRBJ1-1; D is ambiguous. Germline V gene lookup returns CDR1 SGHDT and CDR2 YYEEEE. The V end lost 2 bases, the J end lost 6 bases, and 14 bases lay between the germline ends. The CDR3 is 14 residues long. The DNA for the CDR3 is TGTGCCAGCAGCTTCGGAGGTTTATCGGCTGAAGCTTTCTTT. Its translation is CASSFGGLSAEAFF.

The CDR3 spells CASSLTTGHYGYTF. CDR3 in DNA: TGTGCCAGCAGCCTGACGACAGGGCACTATGGCTACACCTTC. This sequence joins TRBV27 and TRBJ1-2; 7 bases map to TRBD1. Per the germline V gene, CDR1 is MNHEY and CDR2 is SMNVEV (reference sequence). The CDR3 has 14 amino acids. J was trimmed by 3 bases and V by 6 bases; bases with no gene match: 7.

This clone was seen just once. At one end the junction does not follow the germline gene, possibly because of a read error. The chain couples TRBV3-1 (or the pseudogene TRBV3-2) to TRBJ2-7, with TRBD2 as a possible D gene (6 bases). This CDR3 is built from 14 residues. Looked up from germline, CDR1 is LGHDT and CDR2 is YNNKEL (reference sequence). The CDR3 DNA is TGTGCCAGCAGCCGGGCTCGGGACTCCGACGAGCAGTACTTC. Amino acid sequence: CASSRARDSDEQYF.

This clone was detected only once. The V call is TRBV7-9, the J call TRBJ1-1, with 7 bases fitting TRBD1. J gave up 1 base and V 2 bases, and 7 bases lay outside the gene matches. The CDR3 is 16 amino acids. The germline V gene encodes CDR1 SEHNR and CDR2 FQNEAQ (reference sequence). Written as DNA, the CDR3 is TGTGCCAGCAGCTTACCAGGGGGGCAACCGAACACTGAAGCTTTCTTT. This gives the protein CASSLPGGQPNTEAFF.

The V gene is TRBV5-6, the J gene TRBJ1-1; TRBD1 is a possible D gene (5 bases). The CDR3 extends over 11 amino acids. Germline assignment: CDR1 SGHDT and CDR2 YYEEEE. With 4 bases removed from V and 10 bases from J, the gap between germline ends came to 11 bases. The CDR3 spells CASSTGQVAFF. DNA for the CDR3: TGTGCCAGCAGCACCGGACAAGTAGCTTTCTTT.

The chain carries TRBV5-1 and TRBJ2-1, with 8 nucleotides matching TRBD2. Germline V gene lookup returns CDR1 SGHRS and CDR2 YFSETQ. The CDR3 is made up of 16 amino acids. J lost 0 bases, V lost 3 bases, and 5 bases had no gene match. DNA of the CDR3: TGCGCCAGCAGCTGGAGCGGGGGCCGCTCCTACAATGAGCAGTTCTTC. Translating it yields CASSWSGGRSYNEQFF.

The V and J genes are TRBV5-6 and TRBJ2-5, with D maybe TRBD2 (6 bases). Germline CDR1 SGHDT, CDR2 YYEEEE. Trimming pared 0 bases from V and 0 bases from J, leaving 12 bases between. The CDR3 runs 16 residues. The CDR3 loop reads CASSLGRGWNQETQYF. The CDR3 DNA sequence: TGTGCCAGCAGCTTGGGACGGGGGTGGAACCAAGAGACCCAGTACTTC. The entire variable domain, with the rest obtained from reference TRBV5-6 and TRBJ2-5, is as follows: DAGVTQSPTHLIKTRGQQVTLRCSPKSGHDTVSWYQQALGQGPQFIFQYYEEEERQRGNFPDRFSGHQFPNYSSELNVNALLLGDSALYLCASSLGRGWNQETQYFGPGTRLLVL.

The chain combines TRBV7-9 with TRBJ2-1; 7 bases agree with TRBD2. This CDR3 spans 16 amino acids. The ends lost 7 bases at V and 0 bases at J; junction bases unmatched: 9. Germline V gene lookup returns CDR1 SEHNR and CDR2 FQNEAQ (reference sequence). The DNA of the CDR3 is TGTGCCAGCACCCCCCTCGGGGGGTCCTCCTACAATGAGCAGTTCTTC. Amino acids: CASTPLGGSSYNEQFF.

J is TRBJ1-4 and V is TRBV4-1; a weak D match, TRBD1 (6 bases). The V and J ends lost 0 bases and 15 bases respectively, with 32 bases between them. Germline V gene data show CDR1 as MGHRA and CDR2 as YSYEKL. The CDR3 loop spans 19 amino acids. The CDR3, as DNA: TGCGCCAGCAGCCAAGAAACTAGGGTTTGGGGGCTCCCCCCCGGAGGAGTGTTTTTT. It yields the protein CASSQETRVWGLPPGGVFF.

J is TRBJ2-1 and V is TRBV7-6; 9 positions agree with TRBD2. The ends lost 2 bases at V and 6 bases at J; junction bases unmatched: 14. Germline-derived CDR1 and CDR2 are SGHVS and FNYEAQ. There are 18 residues in the CDR3. The CDR3 region is CASSLFLGSGGTFNEQFF. In DNA, the CDR3 is TGTGCCAGCAGCTTATTTCTTGGTAGCGGGGGTACCTTCAATGAGCAGTTCTTC.